This TCR beta chain was sequenced during a study of T cell responses to AZD1222 COVID-19 vaccine. Background on the study: Investigators merged groups given second doses at roughly 4 or roughly 12 weeks. Study results and limitations: The span of vaccine-associated CD4 TCRs extended across spike, with dominance at 160-218 and 743-854. Repertoires were obtained only post-peak T cell response.

A note on this clone: What it recognizes is unknown.

Generated by immunoSEQ multiplex PCR, the TCRdb table keeps only in-frame clones and is missing some. The data contain roughly 120,000 clones, 85% to 90% of them singletons. The CDR3 sequence is 14 residues long. Germline-derived CDR1 and CDR2 are MNHEY and SVGAGI. Trimming left V 10 bases short and J 1 base short, with 16 bases between. The chain couples TRBV6-5 to TRBJ1-1; D is possibly TRBD1 (6 bases). The sample here was peripheral blood, taken on day 0 of AZD1222 vaccination. The TCR comes from an adult in good health. This CDR3 reads CATRQAIRNTEAFF. CDR3 DNA sequence: TGTGCCACGAGACAGGCTATACGGAACACTGAAGCTTTCTTT.